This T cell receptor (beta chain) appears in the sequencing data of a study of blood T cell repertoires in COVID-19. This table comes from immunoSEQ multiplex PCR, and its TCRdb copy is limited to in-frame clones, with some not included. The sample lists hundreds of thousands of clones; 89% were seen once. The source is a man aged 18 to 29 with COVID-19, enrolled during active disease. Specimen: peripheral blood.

The CDR3 loop reads CASSPREGEEGNTEAFF. For the CDR3, the DNA is TGTGCCAGCAGCCCTAGGGAGGGTGAGGAAGGGAACACTGAAGCTTTCTTT. The chain links TRBV7-9 to TRBJ1-1; D is uncertain. Per germline, CDR1 SEHNR and CDR2 FQNEAQ (reference sequence). Trimming took 5 bases from V and 1 from J, leaving 20 bases between them. There are 17 residues in the CDR3.